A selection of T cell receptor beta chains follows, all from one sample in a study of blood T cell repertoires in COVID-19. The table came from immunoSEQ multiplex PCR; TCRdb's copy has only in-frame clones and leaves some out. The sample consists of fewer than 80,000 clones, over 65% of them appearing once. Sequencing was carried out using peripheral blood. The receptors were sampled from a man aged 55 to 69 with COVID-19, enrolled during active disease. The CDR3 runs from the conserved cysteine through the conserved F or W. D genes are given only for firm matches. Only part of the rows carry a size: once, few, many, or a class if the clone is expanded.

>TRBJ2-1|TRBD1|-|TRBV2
TGTGCCAGCAGTGGACAGGGCAATGAGCAGTTCTTC
CASSGQGNEQFF
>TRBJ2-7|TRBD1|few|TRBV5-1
TGCGCCAGCAGCTGGACAGGGGCCGCCTACGAGCAGTACTTC
CASSWTGAAYEQYF
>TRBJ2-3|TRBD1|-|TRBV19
TGTGCCAGTACGACAGGGAGCACAGATACGCAGTATTTT
CASTTGSTDTQYF
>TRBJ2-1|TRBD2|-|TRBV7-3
TGTGCCAGCAGCCAGAACTTGCGGGGGGGTGAGCAGTTCTTC
CASSQNLRGGEQFF
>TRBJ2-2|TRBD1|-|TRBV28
TGTGCCACATACAGGGGGTACACCGGGGAGCTGTTTTTT
CATYRGYTGELFF
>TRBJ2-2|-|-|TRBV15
TGTGCCACCAGCAGAGGCGTCACCGGGGAGCTGTTTTTT
CATSRGVTGELFF
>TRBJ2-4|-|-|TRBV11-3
TGTGCCAGCAGCTTAGTCAGGGGGGACATTCAGTACTTC
CASSLVRGDIQYF
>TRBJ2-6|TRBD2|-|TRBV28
TGTGCCAGCAGGCCCCAGCGGGGTCCTGGGGCCAACGTCCTGACTTTC
CASRPQRGPGANVLTF
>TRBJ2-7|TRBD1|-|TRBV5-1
TGCGCCAGCAGCTTAGGGGACAGGGATCACTACGAGCAGTACTTC
CASSLGDRDHYEQYF
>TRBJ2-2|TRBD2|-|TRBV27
TGTGCCAGCAGTTCTGGTAGCGGGAGATCCGGGGAGCTGTTTTTT
CASSSGSGRSGELFF
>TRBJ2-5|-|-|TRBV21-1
TGTGCCAGCAGCAAAGATCTGGGAAAGCGGCCTGGAGTAGAGACCCAGTACTTC
CASSKDLGKRPGVETQYF
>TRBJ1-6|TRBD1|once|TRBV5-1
TGCGCCAGCAGCTTGGTCGACAGGGGAGGATCACCCCTCCACTTT
CASSLVDRGGSPLHF
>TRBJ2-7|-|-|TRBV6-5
TGTGCCAGCACAGGGGTCAACTACGAGCAGTACTTC
CASTGVNYEQYF
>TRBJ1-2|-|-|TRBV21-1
TGTGCCAGCAGCAAAACGCTAAGGACAAGCCTCTATGGCTACACCTTC
CASSKTLRTSLYGYTF
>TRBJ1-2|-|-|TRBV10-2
TGCGCCAGCAGTGAGTCCAGAGGGCGTCATGGCTACACCTTC
CASSESRGRHGYTF
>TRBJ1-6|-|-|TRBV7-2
TGTGCCAGCAGCCCCCTTCTCTATTATAATTCACCCCTCCACTTT
CASSPLLYYNSPLHF
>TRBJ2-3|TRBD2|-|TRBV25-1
TGTGCCAGCAGTCCCGGGACTAGCGGCACAGATACGCAGTATTTT
CASSPGTSGTDTQYF
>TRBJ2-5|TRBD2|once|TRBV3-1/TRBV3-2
TGTGCCAGCAGACGGACTAGCGACCAAGAGACCCAGTACTTC
CASRRTSDQETQYF
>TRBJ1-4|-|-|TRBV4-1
TGCGCCAGCAGCGTAGGGGGGGTCGTACGGGAAAAACTGTTTTTT
CASSVGGVVREKLFF
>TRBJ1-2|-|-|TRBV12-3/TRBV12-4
TGTGCCAGCAGTTTCGGCAGCGTCTATGGCTACACCTTC
CASSFGSVYGYTF
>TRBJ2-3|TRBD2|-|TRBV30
TGTGCCTGGAGTGTAGGGCTAGCGGGAGTCACGCAGTATTTT
CAWSVGLAGVTQYF
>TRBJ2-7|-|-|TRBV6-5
TGTGCCACCCAGCGGACCTCCTACGAGCAGTACTTC
CATQRTSYEQYF
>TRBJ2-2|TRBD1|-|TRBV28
TGTGCCAGCAGCCTATCGGGACAGGGGGCAATCGGGGAGCTGTTTTTT
CASSLSGQGAIGELFF
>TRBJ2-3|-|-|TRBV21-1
TGTGCCACCTGGCGGGGTCTCCGGGAGGGCGTTTGGGGAGATACGCAGTATTTT
CATWRGLREGVWGDTQYF
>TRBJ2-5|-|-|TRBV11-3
TGTGCCAGCAGCGATGCCGGTGCGTCCCAGTACTTC
CASSDAGASQYF
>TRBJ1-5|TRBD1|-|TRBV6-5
TGTGCCAGCAGTTCGGACAGGGGGTATCAGCCCCAGCATTTT
CASSSDRGYQPQHF
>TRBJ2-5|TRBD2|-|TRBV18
TGTGCCAGCTCACCGACTAGCCCAGAGACCCAGTACTTC
CASSPTSPETQYF
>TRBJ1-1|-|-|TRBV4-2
TGTGCCAGCAGCCAAGTACAGGCTACGAACACTGAAGCTTTCTTT
CASSQVQATNTEAFF
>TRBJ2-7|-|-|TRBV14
TGTGCCAGCAGCCCCGGACAGTACTACGAGCAGTACTTC
CASSPGQYYEQYF
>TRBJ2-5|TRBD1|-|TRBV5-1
TGCGCCAGCAGCCAAAGGGGGCTTGGATCGGAGACCCAGTACTTC
CASSQRGLGSETQYF
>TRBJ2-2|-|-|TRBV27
TGTGCCAGCAGTTTATTGAGGCCCACCGGGGAGCTGTTTTTT
CASSLLRPTGELFF
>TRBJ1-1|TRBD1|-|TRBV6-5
TGTGCCAGCAGCCGACAGGGTGTAACTGAAGCTTTCTTT
CASSRQGVTEAFF